A single sample is the source of the 24 T cell receptor beta chains below, sequenced in a study of T cells in Graves' hyperthyroidism and ophthalmopathy. The CDR3 regions of TCR beta were amplified from RNA transcripts. During a first-round RT-PCR of the TCR CDR3, the HTBI primer set was used. One entry per CDR3 protein results from TCRdb running MiXCR on the multiplex PCR reads. The sample yields 490,000 or so distinct CDR3 sequences, approximately 49% seen once. Source material: peripheral blood or thyroid tissue (not recorded which). All receptors derive from an adult woman with Graves' disease, either hyperthyroidism or ophthalmopathy (not recorded which).

This clonotype appeared a single time. The chain is built from TRBV7-9 and TRBJ1-1; D is perhaps TRBD1 (5 bases). The CDR3 consists of 16 residues. Looked up from germline, CDR1 is SEHNR and CDR2 is FQNEAQ (reference sequence). V was pared by 1 base and J by 3 bases, with 15 bases between. This CDR3 is CASSLDDWDGHTEAFF. The DNA of the CDR3 is TGTGCCAGCAGCTTAGACGATTGGGACGGCCACACTGAAGCTTTCTTT.

This clonotype was seen repeatedly, ten times or more. The chain links TRBV2 to TRBJ2-5, with D perhaps matching TRBD1 (5 bases). Germline lookup yields CDR1 SNHLY and CDR2 FYNNEI. The CDR3 sequence is 13 residues long. Trimming pared 4 bases from V and 2 bases from J, leaving 8 bases between. CDR3 sequence: CASSVRGQETQYF. For the CDR3, the DNA is TGTGCCAGCAGTGTAAGGGGACAAGAGACCCAGTACTTC.

This clonotype was recorded many times. The chain is built from TRBV5-1 and TRBJ2-7, with a weak D call TRBD2 (5 bases). V lost 4 bases and J lost 5, with 16 bases in between. Germline values: CDR1 SGHRS, CDR2 YFSETQ. The CDR3 has 14 amino acids. The CDR3 nucleotides read TGCGCCAGCAGCCCGGACGGACTCTACAACGAGCAGTACTTC. Translating it yields CASSPDGLYNEQYF.

This clonotype showed up many times. The chain links TRBV29-1 to TRBJ1-1, with D unresolved. The CDR3 runs to 16 residues. V gave up 3 bases and J gave up 0 bases, with 17 bases separating them. In germline, CDR1 is SQVTM, CDR2 ANQGSEA. The CDR3: CSVDLNSQSLNTEAFF. DNA for the CDR3: TGCAGCGTTGACCTAAACTCCCAGTCACTGAACACTGAAGCTTTCTTT. The complete variable domain, with remaining parts taken from reference TRBV29-1 and TRBJ1-1, reads SAVISQKPSRDICQRGTSLTIQCQVDSQVTMMFWYRQQPGQSLTLIATANQGSEATYESGFVIDKFPISRPNLTFSTLTVSNMSPEDSSIYLCSVDLNSQSLNTEAFFGQGTRLTVV.

Turning to this clonotype: Compared with germline, one end of the junction differs, possibly owing to a read error. This chain joins TRBV11-1 and TRBJ1-6, with 8 bases matching TRBD1. Per the germline V gene, CDR1 is SGHAT and CDR2 is FQDESV (reference sequence). This CDR3 region has 18 residues. The CDR3 DNA is TGCGCCAGCAGCCAATATCGAATCGACAGGGGAAGTAATTCACCCCTCCACTTT. Translated: CASSQYRIDRGSNSPLHF.

This clonotype was picked up many times. The V gene is TRBV5-1, the J gene TRBJ2-2, with D possibly being TRBD2 (6 bases). CDR1 is SGHRS and CDR2 is YFSETQ in the germline V gene. The V gene lost 4 bases and the J gene lost 0 bases, with 13 bases spanning the gap. The CDR3 covers 16 residues. CDR3 sequence: CASSVRSGSNTGELFF. The CDR3 coding sequence is TGCGCCAGCAGCGTAAGGAGCGGGTCGAACACCGGGGAGCTGTTTTTT.

To note about this clonotype: This sequence may be a read error, since a much larger clone differs from it by one base. The chain couples TRBV4-1 to TRBJ2-2; D remains unclear. CDR3 size: 12 residues. The V gene's germline CDR1 is MGHRA and CDR2 YSYEKL. The V and J ends lost 2 bases and 6 bases respectively, with 4 bases between them. CDR3 sequence reads: CASSQYAGELFF. As DNA, the CDR3 is TGCGCCAGCAGCCAATATGCCGGGGAGCTGTTTTTT.

This clonotype was observed a few times. This chain links TRBV7-9 with TRBJ1-2; unclear D gene. CDR3 length equals 14 residues. In germline, CDR1 is SEHNR, CDR2 FQNEAQ (reference sequence). Trimming shortened V by 5 bases and J by 4 bases, and 14 bases separated the two germline ends. In nucleotides, the CDR3 is TGTGCCAGCAGCATAAACCCGGCCTCCTATGGCTACACCTTC. It translates to CASSINPASYGYTF.

At least ten counts were recorded for this clonotype. The chain joins TRBV7-2 to TRBJ1-1, with 7 bases identical to TRBD1. CDR1 and CDR2 (germline): SGHTA, FQGNSA. The V and J ends lost 5 bases and 4 bases, in that order; junction bases with no gene match: 4. This CDR3 contains 13 residues. The CDR3 sequence: CASSLHRGTEAFF. The CDR3, as DNA: TGTGCCAGCAGCCTCCACAGGGGCACTGAAGCTTTCTTT.

V usage is TRBV7-2 and J usage is TRBJ2-3; D unclear. The CDR3 totals 14 residues. The ends were cut back, 5 bases at V and 0 bases at J, with 9 bases in the middle. Germline V gene lookup returns CDR1 SGHTA and CDR2 FQGNSA. The DNA for the CDR3 is TGTGCCAGCAGCCTTAATCCCAGCACAGATACGCAGTATTTT. It is translated as CASSLNPSTDTQYF.

V is TRBV7-2 and J is TRBJ1-2, with D hard to call. Between the trimmed V and J ends, which lost 5 bases and 5 bases, there was a span of 12 bases. The CDR3 runs 13 residues. CDR1 and CDR2 from the germline V gene are SGHTA and FQGNSA. CDR3 nucleotides: TGTGCCAGCAGCGGCGGGCGCAGATATGGCTACACCTTC. As protein: CASSGGRRYGYTF.

About this clonotype: Without the conserved terminal phenylalanine or tryptophan, this CDR3 likely stems from a read error. The J gene is TRBJ1-1, the V gene TRBV7-6; the D gene is possibly TRBD1 (5 bases). Trimming cost V 5 bases and J 0 bases, with 16 bases left between them. Germline V gene data show CDR1 as SGHVS and CDR2 as FNYEAQ. The CDR3 has 16 amino acids. CDR3 sequence (DNA): TGTGCCAGCAGCGGCGGGCAGGGCCTCATGAACACTGAAGCTTTCTCT. It yields the protein CASSGGQGLMNTEAFS.

This chain joins TRBV15 and TRBJ1-5, with a weak D call TRBD1 (6 bases). Trimming pared 7 bases from V and 0 bases from J, leaving 10 bases between. Per the germline V gene, CDR1 is LNHNV and CDR2 is YYDKDF (reference sequence). The CDR3 sequence is 14 residues long. CDR3 sequence (DNA): TGTGCCACCAAACAGGGCAATAGCAATCAGCCCCAGCATTTT. Amino acid sequence: CATKQGNSNQPQHF.

As to this clonotype: At one boundary the junction diverges from the germline segment, which might be a read error. V is TRBV20-1 and J is TRBJ1-1, with D possibly being TRBD1 (6 bases). The CDR3 is 12 residues long. Germline-derived CDR1 and CDR2 are DFQATT and SNEGSKA (reference sequence). CDR3 region: CSARDRGAEASF. In DNA form, the CDR3 reads TGCAGTGCTAGGGATCGGGGGGCCGAAGCTTCCTTT.

This clonotype was recorded many times. V is TRBV29-1 and J is TRBJ2-2; either TRBD1 or TRBD2 may fit D (5 bases each). The CDR3 is made up of 12 amino acids. V was clipped by 5 bases and J by 3 bases, with 7 bases between them. Germline values: CDR1 SQVTM, CDR2 ANQGSEA. Written as DNA, the CDR3 is TGCAGCGTTCGGGGCCACACCGGGGAGCTGTTTTTT. Translated, it gives CSVRGHTGELFF.

This clonotype was counted only a few times. A much bigger clone sits one base away, suggesting this may be a read error. The chain recombines TRBV5-5 with TRBJ1-1; 7 bases match TRBD1. The CDR3 covers 13 residues. CDR1 and CDR2 from the germline V gene are SGHKS and YYEKEE (reference sequence). CDR3 bases: TGCGCCAGCAGCTACCAAGGTACAGGGGAGGCTTTCTTT. Its translation: CASSYQGTGEAFF.

In this sample, this clonotype turned up a few times. V is TRBV29-1 and J is TRBJ1-3; D is uncertain. CDR1 is SQVTM and CDR2 is ANQGSEA in the germline V gene. The CDR3 totals 13 residues. Trimming took off 3 bases at V and 0 bases at J, with 6 bases between the two ends. This chain's CDR3 is CSVDESSGNTIYF. CDR3 in DNA: TGCAGCGTTGATGAGAGCTCTGGAAACACCATATATTTT.

The chain has TRBV10-3 and TRBJ2-5; TRBD1 aligns across 7 bases. V lost 10 bases to trimming and J lost 5 bases; unmatched junction nucleotides: 10. Per germline, CDR1 ENHRY and CDR2 SYGVKD. The CDR3 loop spans 13 amino acids. CDR3 in amino acids: CATETGRSETQYF. CDR3 DNA: TGTGCCACCGAGACAGGGCGTTCGGAGACCCAGTACTTC.

This clonotype was detected ten times or more. V gene TRBV18 combines with J gene TRBJ2-7; possible D gene TRBD1, 5 bases. The CDR3 totals 14 residues. The V and J ends lost 0 bases and 4 bases respectively, with 10 bases between them. Germline CDR1 KGHSH, CDR2 LQKENI. CDR3 in DNA: TGTGCCAGCTCACCACCGCAGGGTTTGTACGAGCAGTACTTC. Amino acids: CASSPPQGLYEQYF.

This clonotype appeared a few times. This may stem from a read error, because a much larger clone lies one nucleotide away. This chain joins TRBV7-9 and TRBJ1-2; 9 bases line up with TRBD1. The V gene end was trimmed by 5 bases and the J gene end by 6 bases; junction bases not matched to a gene: 7. Germline V gene data show CDR1 as SEHNR and CDR2 as FQNEAQ (reference sequence). The length of the CDR3 is 14 residues. The CDR3 reads CASSHRDRVDGYTF. The DNA for the CDR3 is TGTGCCAGCAGCCACCGGGACAGGGTTGATGGCTACACCTTC.

The rearrangement links TRBV6-5 to TRBJ2-2; 8 nucleotides agree with TRBD1. CDR3 length: 15 amino acids. The germline V gene encodes CDR1 MNHEY and CDR2 SVGAGI. The ends lost 5 bases at V and 5 bases at J; junction bases unmatched: 7. The DNA of the CDR3 is TGTGCCAGCAGTAAGGACAGGGTTAAAACCGGGGAGCTGTTTTTT. Its translation is CASSKDRVKTGELFF.

This chain uses TRBV20-1 with TRBJ1-2; TRBD1 aligns across 12 bases. With V trimmed by 0 bases and J by 3 bases, 11 bases remained unmatched. The CDR3 runs 18 residues. CDR1 is DFQATT and CDR2 is SNEGSKA in the germline V gene (reference sequence). The CDR3 nucleotides read TGCAGTGCTAGAGAAGGCGTTGGGGGACAGGGGGCTTACTATGGCTACACCTTC. It codes for CSAREGVGGQGAYYGYTF.

This clonotype showed up just once. The chain uses TRBV29-1 and TRBJ1-2; unclear D gene. Looked up from germline, CDR1 is SQVTM and CDR2 is ANQGSEA. Trimming took 6 bases from V and 2 from J, leaving 10 bases between them. There are 12 residues in the CDR3. The DNA for the CDR3 is TGCAGCGTAGGCCTAGACAACTATGGCTACACCTTC. It specifies CSVGLDNYGYTF. The whole variable domain, remainder taken from reference TRBV29-1 and TRBJ1-2, is SAVISQKPSRDICQRGTSLTIQCQVDSQVTMMFWYRQQPGQSLTLIATANQGSEATYESGFVIDKFPISRPNLTFSTLTVSNMSPEDSSIYLCSVGLDNYGYTFGSGTRLTVV.

This clonotype was recorded many times. The chain recombines TRBV9 with TRBJ1-4; no clear D. The germline V gene has CDR1 SGDLS and CDR2 YYNGEE. V lost 0 bases, J lost 8 bases, and 11 bases lay in between. The CDR3 consists of 14 residues. The CDR3 nucleotides are TGTGCCAGCAGCGTAGATGTACTAATGGAAAAACTGTTTTTT. This gives the protein CASSVDVLMEKLFF. Variable domain in full (rest from reference TRBV9 and TRBJ1-4): DSGVTQTPKHLITATGQRVTLRCSPRSGDLSVYWYQQSLDQGLQFLIQYYNGEERAKGNILERFSAQQFPDLHSELNLSSLELGDSALYFCASSVDVLMEKLFFGSGTQLSVL.